This T cell receptor beta chain was captured by sequencing in a study of blood T cell repertoires in COVID-19. Authors' methods: Nucleated cell number was recorded as an estimate derived from reference gene primer amplification. Sequencing was performed with immunoSEQ multiplex PCR; in TCRdb, only in-frame clones are kept and a portion is missing. V and J calls and clone size follow that table, whereas D and trimming were derived from the DNA. This repertoire shows nearly 250,000 clones, 75% to 90% found once; its top ten account for 0.85% to 0.95%. Residents of about two dozen US areas, aged roughly 18 to 89 years, made up the participants. Sample share makes this clone medium-sized. CDR3 length: 13 amino acids. Germline CDR1 reads SNHLY; CDR2 reads FYNNEI. V was shortened by 6 bases and J by 5 bases, with 13 bases between the two germline ends.

V gene TRBV2 combines with J gene TRBJ1-1, with D tentatively TRBD1 (5 bases). This TCR was sampled from a man aged 50-60 years who had been exposed to COVID-19. The sample comprised PBMCs or T cells enriched from blood (not recorded which). DNA of the CDR3: TGTGCCAGCAGGGGGCAAAGGGGTACTGAAGCTTTCTTT. It translates to CASRGQRGTEAFF.